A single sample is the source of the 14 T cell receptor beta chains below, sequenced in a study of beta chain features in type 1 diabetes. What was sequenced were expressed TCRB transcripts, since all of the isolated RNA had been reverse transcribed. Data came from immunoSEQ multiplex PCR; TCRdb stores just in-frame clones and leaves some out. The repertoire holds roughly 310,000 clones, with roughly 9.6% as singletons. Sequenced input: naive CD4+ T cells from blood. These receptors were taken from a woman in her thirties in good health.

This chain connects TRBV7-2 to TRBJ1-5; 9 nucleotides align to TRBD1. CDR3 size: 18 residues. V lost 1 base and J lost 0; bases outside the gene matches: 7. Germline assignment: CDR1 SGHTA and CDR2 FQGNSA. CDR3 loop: CASSLGSGQGYSNQPQHF. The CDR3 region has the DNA TGTGCCAGCAGCTTAGGGTCGGGACAGGGCTATAGCAATCAGCCCCAGCATTTT.

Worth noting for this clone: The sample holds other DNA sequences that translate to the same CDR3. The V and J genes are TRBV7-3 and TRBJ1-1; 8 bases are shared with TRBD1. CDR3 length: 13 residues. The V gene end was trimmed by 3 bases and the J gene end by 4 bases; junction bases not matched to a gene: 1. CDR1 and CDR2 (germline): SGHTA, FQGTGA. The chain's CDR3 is CASSFGQGTEAFF. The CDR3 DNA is TGTGCCAGCAGCTTCGGACAGGGCACTGAAGCTTTCTTT.

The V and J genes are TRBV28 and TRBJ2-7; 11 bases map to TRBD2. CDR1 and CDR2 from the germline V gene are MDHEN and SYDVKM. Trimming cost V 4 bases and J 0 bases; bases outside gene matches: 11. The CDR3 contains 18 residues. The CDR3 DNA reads TGTGCCAGCAGTTCTCACGGGACTAGCGGAGGCCTCTCCTACGAGCAGTACTTC. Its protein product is CASSSHGTSGGLSYEQYF.

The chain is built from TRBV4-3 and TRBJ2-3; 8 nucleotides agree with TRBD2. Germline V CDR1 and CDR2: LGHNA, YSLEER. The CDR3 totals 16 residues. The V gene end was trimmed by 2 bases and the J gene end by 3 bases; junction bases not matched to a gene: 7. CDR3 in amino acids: CASSQQAGVMTDTQYF. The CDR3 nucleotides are TGCGCCAGCAGCCAACAAGCGGGAGTTATGACAGATACGCAGTATTTT.

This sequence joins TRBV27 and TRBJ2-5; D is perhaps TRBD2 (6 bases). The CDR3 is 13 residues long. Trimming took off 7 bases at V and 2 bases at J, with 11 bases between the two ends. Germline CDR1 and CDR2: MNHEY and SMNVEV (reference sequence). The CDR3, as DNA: TGTGCCAGCACCCGGGCGGGGCAAGAGACCCAGTACTTC. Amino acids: CASTRAGQETQYF.

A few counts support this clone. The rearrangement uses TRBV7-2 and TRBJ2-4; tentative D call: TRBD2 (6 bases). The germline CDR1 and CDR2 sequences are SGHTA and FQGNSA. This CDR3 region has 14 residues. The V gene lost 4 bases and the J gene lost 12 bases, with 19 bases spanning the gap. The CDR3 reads CASSSLPGLGGQYF. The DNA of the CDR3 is TGTGCCAGCAGCTCCTTACCGGGACTGGGAGGTCAGTACTTC.

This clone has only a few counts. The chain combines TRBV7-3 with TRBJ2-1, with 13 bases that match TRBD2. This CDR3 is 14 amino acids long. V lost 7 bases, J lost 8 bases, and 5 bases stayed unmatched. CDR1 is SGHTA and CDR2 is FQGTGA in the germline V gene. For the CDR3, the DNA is TGTGCCAGCAAACTAGCGGGAGGGCTCGATGAGCAGTTCTTC. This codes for CASKLAGGLDEQFF.

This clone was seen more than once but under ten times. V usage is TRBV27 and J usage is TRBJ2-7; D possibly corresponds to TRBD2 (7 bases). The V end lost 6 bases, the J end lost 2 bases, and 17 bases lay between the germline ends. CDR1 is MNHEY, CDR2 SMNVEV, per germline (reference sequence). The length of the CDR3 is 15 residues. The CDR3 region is CASRGWGGRTYEQYF. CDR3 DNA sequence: TGTGCCAGCAGGGGGTGGGGGGGGCGGACCTACGAGCAGTACTTC.

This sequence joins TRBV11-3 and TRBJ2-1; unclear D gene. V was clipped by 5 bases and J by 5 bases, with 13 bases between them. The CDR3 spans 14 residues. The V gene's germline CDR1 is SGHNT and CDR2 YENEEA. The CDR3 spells CASSRSLSNNEQFF. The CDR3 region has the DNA TGTGCCAGCAGCCGCTCCCTGAGTAACAATGAGCAGTTCTTC.

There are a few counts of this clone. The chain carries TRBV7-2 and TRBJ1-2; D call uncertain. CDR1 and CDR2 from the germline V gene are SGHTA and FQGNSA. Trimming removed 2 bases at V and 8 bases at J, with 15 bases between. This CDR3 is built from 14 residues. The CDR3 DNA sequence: TGTGCCAGCAGCTTACGGACGGCAGAGGGAGGCTACACCTTC. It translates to CASSLRTAEGGYTF.

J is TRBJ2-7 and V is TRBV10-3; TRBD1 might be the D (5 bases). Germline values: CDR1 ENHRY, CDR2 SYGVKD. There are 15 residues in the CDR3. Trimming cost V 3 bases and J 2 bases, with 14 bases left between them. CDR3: CAISEGWTQTYEQYF. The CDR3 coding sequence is TGTGCCATCAGTGAAGGTTGGACACAAACCTACGAGCAGTACTTC.

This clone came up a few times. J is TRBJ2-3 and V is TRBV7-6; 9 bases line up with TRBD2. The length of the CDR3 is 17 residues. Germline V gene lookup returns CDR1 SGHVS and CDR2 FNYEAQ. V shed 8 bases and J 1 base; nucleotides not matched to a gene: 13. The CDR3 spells CASGKDGGREGTDTQYF. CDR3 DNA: TGTGCCAGCGGGAAAGATGGCGGGAGGGAAGGCACAGATACGCAGTATTTT. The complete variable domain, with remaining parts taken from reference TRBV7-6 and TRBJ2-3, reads GAGVSQSPRYKVTKRGQDVALRCDPISGHVSLYWYRQALGQGPEFLTYFNYEAQQDKSGLPNDRFSAERPEGSISTLTIQRTEQRDSAMYRCASGKDGGREGTDTQYFGPGTRLTVL.

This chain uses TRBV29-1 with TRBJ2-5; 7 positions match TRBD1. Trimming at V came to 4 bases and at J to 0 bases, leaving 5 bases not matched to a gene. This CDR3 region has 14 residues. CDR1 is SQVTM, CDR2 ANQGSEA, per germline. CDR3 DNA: TGCAGCGTTGTGGGACAGCTAAACCAAGAGACCCAGTACTTC. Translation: CSVVGQLNQETQYF.

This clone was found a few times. Here the CDR3 DNA reads TGTGCCAGCAGCCCCGGACTAGAAGCAGATACGCAGTATTTT. The encoded protein is CASSPGLEADTQYF. The V gene is TRBV11-2, the J gene TRBJ2-3, with 7 bases identical to TRBD2. The CDR3 loop spans 14 amino acids. V lost 5 bases and J lost 4; bases outside the gene matches: 6. Per the germline V gene, CDR1 is SGHAT and CDR2 is FQNNGV.